This is a list of T cell receptor beta chains from one sample in a study of pediatric ulcerative colitis. TCRdb's copy holds only in-frame clones and misses some; the assay was immunoSEQ multiplex PCR. The sample includes about 36,000 clones, around 73% of them seen just once. Input material: gut tissue. The receptors derive from a boy younger than 18 with moderate ulcerative colitis. CDR3s include the opening cysteine and the closing phenylalanine or tryptophan. The D gene is left open where the match is weak. The size of a clone is reported for some rows only, either as once, few or many, or as a class for expanded clones.

j_gene,d_gene,v_gene,abundance,CDR3nt,CDR3aa
TRBJ1-1,.,TRBV28,.,TGTGCCAGCAGTTGGGGGACAACAACGAACACTGAAGCTTTCTTT,CASSWGTTTNTEAFF
TRBJ1-5,.,TRBV18,.,TGTGCCAGCTCACCATTACCAATGGCAGCTATCAGTCAGCCCCAGCATTTT,CASSPLPMAAISQPQHF
TRBJ2-1,TRBD2,TRBV18,.,TGTGCCAGCTTTCCGGGACTAGCGGGACAGGAGCAGTTCTTC,CASFPGLAGQEQFF
TRBJ1-1,TRBD1,TRBV6-6,.,TGTGCCAGCAGTTGGGACAGGTTCACTGAAGCTTTCTTT,CASSWDRFTEAFF
TRBJ2-7,TRBD1,TRBV28,.,TGTGCCACGCGAGTGACAGGGGATTTCTACGAGCAGTACTTC,CATRVTGDFYEQYF
TRBJ2-6,.,TRBV28,.,TGTGCCAGCAGTTTATTAGGGGCCTCTGGGGCCAACGTCCTGACTTTC,CASSLLGASGANVLTF
TRBJ2-7,.,TRBV30,.,TGTGCCTCTGGACACCTACCTGGGGAGCAGTACTTC,CASGHLPGEQYF
TRBJ2-2,.,TRBV11-2,.,TGTGCCAGCAGCAACTCTAATTATGACGGGGAGCTGTTTTTT,CASSNSNYDGELFF
TRBJ2-2,.,TRBV7-9,.,TGTGCCAGCAGCCACGGGACCACGGCCACCGGGGAGCTGTTTTTT,CASSHGTTATGELFF
TRBJ2-1,.,TRBV30,.,TGTGCCTGGAGTGCAGGACTTTCTTTTGGCTACAATGAGCAGTTCTTC,CAWSAGLSFGYNEQFF
TRBJ1-2,.,TRBV28,once,TGTGCCAGCAGTTTCAACACCTATGGCTACACCTTC,CASSFNTYGYTF
TRBJ2-3,.,TRBV28,.,TGTGCCAGCAACACAGCGACAGATACGCAGTATTTT,CASNTATDTQYF
TRBJ2-5,.,TRBV6-5,.,TGTGCCAGCAGTTACAGGCCGCAAGAGACCCAGTACTTC,CASSYRPQETQYF
TRBJ2-3,TRBD1,TRBV29-1,.,TGCAGCGTTGCGGGACAGGGGGTAACAGATACGCAGTATTTT,CSVAGQGVTDTQYF
TRBJ2-7,.,TRBV2,.,TGTGCCAGCAGTGCCGGAGCCTACGAGCAGTACTTC,CASSAGAYEQYF
TRBJ1-4,TRBD1,TRBV5-1,.,TGCGCCAGCAGCGCAGGGGGGGCAACTAATGAAAAACTGTTTTTT,CASSAGGATNEKLFF
TRBJ1-2,.,TRBV19,.,TGTGCCAGTAAGATGCCGGGGTTGAACTATGGCTACACCTTC,CASKMPGLNYGYTF
TRBJ2-2,.,TRBV5-4,few,TGTGCCAGCAGCGCGGACTTCACCGGGGAGCTGTTTTTT,CASSADFTGELFF
TRBJ2-3,.,TRBV6-1,.,TGTGCCAGCAGGACTGAACCAGGCACAGATACGCAGTATTTT,CASRTEPGTDTQYF
TRBJ1-2,.,TRBV11-2,.,TGTGCCAGCAGTGAGGAGGAAGGGGACTATGGCTACACCTTC,CASSEEEGDYGYTF
TRBJ1-5,.,TRBV7-8,.,TGTGCCAGCAGCTTAGCGGGGGGAACAGCCCAGCATTTT,CASSLAGGTAQHF
TRBJ1-6,.,TRBV30,.,TGTGCCTGGAGTATAGGGTCTAATTCACCCCTCCACTTT,CAWSIGSNSPLHF
TRBJ1-4,TRBD1,TRBV4-1,.,TGCGCCAGCAGCCAAGAAAAGGGGACAGGGGGACCTAATGAAAAACTGTTTTTT,CASSQEKGTGGPNEKLFF
TRBJ2-3,.,TRBV7-2,.,TGTGCCAGCAGCGTCACTTATAGCACAGATACGCAGTATTTT,CASSVTYSTDTQYF
TRBJ1-4,.,TRBV25-1,few,TGTGCCAGCCTAGGCCAGGGGCGAGGTGAAAAACTGTTTTTT,CASLGQGRGEKLFF
TRBJ1-2,.,TRBV19,.,TGTGCCAGTATCCCCTCGGATGGGTTCTATGGCTACACCTTC,CASIPSDGFYGYTF
TRBJ2-2,.,TRBV27,.,TGTGCCAGCAGTCCTAGTAATTATAATCCCGGGGAGCTGTTTTTT,CASSPSNYNPGELFF
TRBJ2-4,TRBD2,TRBV5-1,.,TGCGCCAGCAGCTTGGCCCCTGGTGCTAGCGGCAAAAACATTCAGTACTTC,CASSLAPGASGKNIQYF
TRBJ1-4,.,TRBV4-1,.,TGCGCCACCTCCGGTGGCGAAAAACTGTTTTTT,CATSGGEKLFF
TRBJ2-1,.,TRBV6-1,.,TGTGCCAGCAGTGTCCGAGACGCGAGCTCCTACAATGAGCAGTTCTTC,CASSVRDASSYNEQFF
TRBJ1-2,.,TRBV19,few,TGTGCCAGTACCGTGCCTTGGGGGAGCTATGGCTACACCTTC,CASTVPWGSYGYTF
TRBJ1-2,.,TRBV11-2,.,TGTGCCAGCAGCTTTGGTGGGTATGGCTACACCTTC,CASSFGGYGYTF
TRBJ2-1,.,TRBV7-2,.,TGTGCCAGCAGCTTATCCCCCCGGGACGCAAATGAGCAGTTCTTC,CASSLSPRDANEQFF
TRBJ2-7,.,TRBV28,.,TGTGCCAGCAGTTTAGGAGGGGACGGGGGGCGCGAGCAGTACTTC,CASSLGGDGGREQYF
TRBJ1-5,.,TRBV21-1,.,TGTGCCAGCCTGGCGGGTCAGCCCCAGCATTTT,CASLAGQPQHF
TRBJ1-2,.,TRBV5-8,.,TGTGCCAGCAGCTTGGGACAGCACTATGGCTACACCTTC,CASSLGQHYGYTF
TRBJ1-4,.,TRBV6-1,.,TGTGCCAGCAGTGAACTAAAAGTTCGAGCAGGGGAAAAACTGTTTTTT,CASSELKVRAGEKLFF
TRBJ2-1,.,TRBV20-1,.,TGCAGTGCTATACGGGAGAATGAGCAGTTCTTC,CSAIRENEQFF
TRBJ1-5,.,TRBV14,.,TGTGCCAGCAGCCAAGAGCCCCCGCGAGGGGACACCCCTTATAGCAATCAGCCCCAGCATTTT,CASSQEPPRGDTPYSNQPQHF
TRBJ1-2,TRBD1,TRBV5-3,once,TGTGCCAGAAGCTCCGGGACAGGGTCTGTAGAAGGGGGATTC,CARSSGTGSVEGGF
TRBJ2-3,.,TRBV7-9,.,TGTGCCAGCAGCCCTCCTTACAGGGATGTGCCAGATACGCAGTATTTT,CASSPPYRDVPDTQYF
TRBJ2-6,.,TRBV5-6,.,TGTGCCAGCAGCATCTCGACAGGACCGCTTCTCTCTGGGGCCAACGTCCTGACTTTC,CASSISTGPLLSGANVLTF
TRBJ1-2,TRBD1,TRBV27,.,TGTGCCAGCAGTCCCGGAAGTCAGGGGGCGCGAGGCTACACCTTC,CASSPGSQGARGYTF
TRBJ1-5,TRBD1,TRBV28,.,TGTGCCAGCAGCCCTTGGGGCAGGGGGCATGTTCAGCCCCAGCATTTT,CASSPWGRGHVQPQHF
TRBJ2-2,TRBD1,TRBV11-3,once,TGTGCCAGCAGCTTCGGACAGGGCAAGTTGGGGGAGCTGTTTTTT,CASSFGQGKLGELFF
TRBJ1-6,.,TRBV30,few,TGTGCCTGGAGTGTACCGGGACGGGGGGTCTATAATTCACCCCTCCACTTT,CAWSVPGRGVYNSPLHF
TRBJ1-5,TRBD1,TRBV4-1,.,TGCGCCAGCAGCCACCCGACAGGGAGGGACTATCAGCCCCAGCATTTT,CASSHPTGRDYQPQHF
TRBJ2-1,.,TRBV28,.,TGTGCCAGCAGTTTAGGTGGGGGGGCCCGGAATGAGCAGTTCTTC,CASSLGGGARNEQFF
TRBJ2-1,TRBD1,TRBV7-2,.,TGTGCCAGCAGCCCCCGGGACAGGGGATTGAATGAGCAGTTCTTC,CASSPRDRGLNEQFF
TRBJ2-7,.,TRBV2,.,TGTGCCAGCAGTGAATCAGACGGGTTTTCCGAGCAGTACTTC,CASSESDGFSEQYF